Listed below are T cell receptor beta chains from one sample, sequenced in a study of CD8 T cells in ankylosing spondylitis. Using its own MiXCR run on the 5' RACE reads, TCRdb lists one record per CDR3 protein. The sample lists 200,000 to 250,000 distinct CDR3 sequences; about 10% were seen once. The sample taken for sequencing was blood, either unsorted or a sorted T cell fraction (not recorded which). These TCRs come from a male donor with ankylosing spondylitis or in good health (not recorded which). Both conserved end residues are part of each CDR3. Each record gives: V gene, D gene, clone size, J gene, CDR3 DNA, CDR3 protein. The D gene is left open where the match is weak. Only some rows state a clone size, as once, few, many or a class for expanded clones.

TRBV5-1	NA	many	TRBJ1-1	TGCGCCAGCAGCTTGGAAGGCGGAGCCGTAGCTTTCTTT	CASSLEGGAVAFF
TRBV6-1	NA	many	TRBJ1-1	TGTGCCAGCAGTGATGGAGAGAACACTGAAGCTTTCTTT	CASSDGENTEAFF
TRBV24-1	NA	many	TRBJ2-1	TGTGCCACCAGTCCAACGTCAGGGAGGGAGCAGTTCTTC	CATSPTSGREQFF
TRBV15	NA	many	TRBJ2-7	TGTGCCACCAGCTCGAAGGGGGGCTACGAGCAGTACTTC	CATSSKGGYEQYF
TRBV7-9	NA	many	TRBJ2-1	TGTGCCAGCAGTCGAGAACGGGCTAGCTCCTACAATGAGCAGTTCTTC	CASSRERASSYNEQFF
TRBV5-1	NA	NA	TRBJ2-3	TGCGCCAGCGTCCGCGGGACGGCAAAGACAGATACGCAGTATTTT	CASVRGTAKTDTQYF
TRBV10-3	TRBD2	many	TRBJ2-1	TGTGCCATCAGTGAGTACCGGGGAGGACTAGCGTCCAATGAGCAGTTCTTC	CAISEYRGGLASNEQFF
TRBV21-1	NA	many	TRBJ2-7	TGTGCCAGCAGTCGTGGACTAGCGGGAGTCTACGAGCAGTACTTC	CASSRGLAGVYEQYF
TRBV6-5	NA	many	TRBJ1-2	TGTGCCAGCAGTTCGGCAGGGGACCCTAACTATGGCTACACCTTC	CASSSAGDPNYGYTF
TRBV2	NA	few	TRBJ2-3	TGTGCCAGCAGTGGTAACAGGGCGGTCCCAGATACGCAGTATTTT	CASSGNRAVPDTQYF
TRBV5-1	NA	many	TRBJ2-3	TGCGCCAGCAGCACCTCCGGGGGCACAGATACGCAGTATTTT	CASSTSGGTDTQYF
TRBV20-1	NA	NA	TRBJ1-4	TGCAGTGCTAGAGATAGGGGCGGAACTAATGAAAAACTGTTTTTT	CSARDRGGTNEKLFF
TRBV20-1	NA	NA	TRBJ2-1	TGCAGTGCTGTTCGTTGGACCAATGAGCAGTTCTTC	CSAVRWTNEQFF
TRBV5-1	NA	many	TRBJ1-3	TGCGCCAGCAGCTTGGAGGTTTCATTTGGAAACACCATATATTTT	CASSLEVSFGNTIYF
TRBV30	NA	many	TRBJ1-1	TGTGCCTGGAAGGGACGGGGGAACACTGAAGCTTTCTTT	CAWKGRGNTEAFF
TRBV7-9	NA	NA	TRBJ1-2	TGTGCCAGCAGCTTAGGAGCGCCGGCTGCTGGCTATGGCTACACCTTC	CASSLGAPAAGYGYTF
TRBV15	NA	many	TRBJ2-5	TGTGCCACCAGCAGAGACAGGGTTTCTCAAGAGACCCAGTACTTC	CATSRDRVSQETQYF
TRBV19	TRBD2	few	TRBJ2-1	TGTGCCAGTAGTATGCGGCGGGAGGGCCGGTACAATGAGCAGTTCTTC	CASSMRREGRYNEQFF
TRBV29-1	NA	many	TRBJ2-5	TGCAGCTTCATCCCCCAGGGGCAAGAGACCCAGTACTTC	CSFIPQGQETQYF
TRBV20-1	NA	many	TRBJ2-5	TGCGGGACGCCCGACGGGGGGACCCAGTACTTC	CGTPDGGTQYF
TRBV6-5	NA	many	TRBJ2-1	TGTGCCAGCAGTTCAGGGTTGGTGAACAATGAGCAGTTCTTC	CASSSGLVNNEQFF
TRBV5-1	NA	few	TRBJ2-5	TGCGCCAGCGGCAACGCGGACCCCGAAGGAGAGACCCAGTACTTC	CASGNADPEGETQYF
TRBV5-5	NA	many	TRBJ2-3	TGTGCCAGCAGCTTAGGGCTTGCCATCACAGATACGCAGTATTTT	CASSLGLAITDTQYF
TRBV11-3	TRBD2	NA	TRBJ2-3	TGTGCCAGCAGCTTATTTGGGACTAGCGACACAGATACGCAGTATTTT	CASSLFGTSDTDTQYF
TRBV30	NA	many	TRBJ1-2	TGTGCCTGGAACCTGGCAGGGCCAAACTATGGCTACACCTTC	CAWNLAGPNYGYTF
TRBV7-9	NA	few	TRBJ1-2	TGTGCCAGCAGTCCCGACCCGGGTGACGGCTATGGCTACACCTTC	CASSPDPGDGYGYTF
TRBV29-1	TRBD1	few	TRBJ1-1	TGCAGCGTCGGACAGGGGAACACTGAAGCTTTCTTT	CSVGQGNTEAFF
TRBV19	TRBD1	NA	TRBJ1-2	TGTGCCAGTAATGACAGGGTGGGCGGCTACACCTTC	CASNDRVGGYTF
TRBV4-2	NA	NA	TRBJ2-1	TGTGCCAGTACCCCCAGATCGGGACACTACAATGAGCAGTTCTTC	CASTPRSGHYNEQFF
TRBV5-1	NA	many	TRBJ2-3	TGCGCCAGCAGTCGAACTCTTGAAACGCAGTATTTT	CASSRTLETQYF
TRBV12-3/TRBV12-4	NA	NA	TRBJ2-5	TGTGCCAGCCGGGACTCAAAGGAGACCCAGTACTTC	CASRDSKETQYF
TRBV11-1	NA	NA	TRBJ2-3	TGTGCCAGCAGCTCGGGCTTAGGAGCGGGTAGGACTACCCACACAGATACGCAGTATTTT	CASSSGLGAGRTTHTDTQYF
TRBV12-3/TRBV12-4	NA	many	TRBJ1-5	TGTGCCAGCAGCGGTGGGGGGAAGGTTTATCAGCCCCAGCATTTT	CASSGGGKVYQPQHF
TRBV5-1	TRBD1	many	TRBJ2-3	TGCGCCAGCAGCCCACGGACAGGGGCGGTCCCAGATACGCAGTATTTT	CASSPRTGAVPDTQYF
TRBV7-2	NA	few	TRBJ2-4	TGTGCCAGCAGCTTAGAATCCAGCCTCACGGACATTCAGTACTTC	CASSLESSLTDIQYF
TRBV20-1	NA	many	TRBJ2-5	TGCAGTGCTAGAGAACGGGAGACCCAGTACTTC	CSARERETQYF
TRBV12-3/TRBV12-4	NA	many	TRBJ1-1	TGTGCCAGCAGTTTTGGCACTGAAGCTTTCTTT	CASSFGTEAFF
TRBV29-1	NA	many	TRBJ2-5	TGCAGCGTTGGGATCCAAGAGACCCAGTACTTC	CSVGIQETQYF
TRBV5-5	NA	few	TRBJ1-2	TGTGCCAGCAGCTTTCAACAGGCCCTGGGCGGCTACACCTTC	CASSFQQALGGYTF
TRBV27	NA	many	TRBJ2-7	TGTGCCACCTGGGATCTCTACGAGCAGTACTTC	CATWDLYEQYF
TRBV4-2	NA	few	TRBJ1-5	TGTGCCAGCAGCCAAGATGCGGCAGTTAGCAATCAGCCCCAGCATTTT	CASSQDAAVSNQPQHF
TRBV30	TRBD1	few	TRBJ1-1	TGTGCCTGGAGGGATGACAGGGGCACTGAAGCTTTCTTT	CAWRDDRGTEAFF
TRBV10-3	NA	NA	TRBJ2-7	TGTGCCATCAGTGCCGCAGGGCCGGCCTACGAGCAGTACTTC	CAISAAGPAYEQYF
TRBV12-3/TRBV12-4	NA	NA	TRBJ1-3	TGTGCCAGCAGTTCTTTTGGGAGGACCACCGGAGGAAACACCATATATTTT	CASSSFGRTTGGNTIYF
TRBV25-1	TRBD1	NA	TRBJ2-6	TGTGCCAGCAGCAGACAGGGGGCTAACGTCCTGACTTTC	CASSRQGANVLTF
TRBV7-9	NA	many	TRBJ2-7	TGTGCCAGCAGCTTAGAAGGGCAGGGGTCCGCCTACGAGCAGTACTTC	CASSLEGQGSAYEQYF
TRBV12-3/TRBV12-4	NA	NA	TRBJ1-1	TGTGCCAGCAATATGAACACTGAAGCTTTCTTT	CASNMNTEAFF
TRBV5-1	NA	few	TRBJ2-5	TGTGCCAGCTATGTAGTTCAAGAGACCCAGTACTTC	CASYVVQETQYF
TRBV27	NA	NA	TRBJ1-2	TGTGCCAGCAGTCACTACTCGACAGGAGGAGACTATGGCTACACCTTC	CASSHYSTGGDYGYTF
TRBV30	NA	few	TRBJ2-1	TGTGCCTGGTCCGGACTGAGGGTAGAGCAGTTCTTC	CAWSGLRVEQFF
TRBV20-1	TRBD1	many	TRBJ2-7	TGCAGTGCTAGAGTTGGACAGGCTGCTTTCGAGCAGTACTTC	CSARVGQAAFEQYF
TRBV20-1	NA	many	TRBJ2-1	TGCAGTGCTCGACAGGTCATATCCTACAATGAGCAGTTCTTC	CSARQVISYNEQFF
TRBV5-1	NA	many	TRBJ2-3	TGCGCCAGCAGCTTGCCTGAAATTCCTAGCACAGATACGCAGTATTTT	CASSLPEIPSTDTQYF
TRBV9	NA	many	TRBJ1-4	TGTGCCAGCAGCGTAGGAACAGTCTATAATGAAAAACTGTTTTTT	CASSVGTVYNEKLFF
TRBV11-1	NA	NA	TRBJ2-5	TGTGCCAGCAGCTCGGGGACTCAACAAGAGACCCAGTACTTC	CASSSGTQQETQYF
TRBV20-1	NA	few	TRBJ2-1	TGCAGTGCTAGTAGGCAGACTTCGGTATACAATGAGCAGTTCTTC	CSASRQTSVYNEQFF
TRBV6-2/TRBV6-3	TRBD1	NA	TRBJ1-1	TGTGCCAGCAGTCCGCTCCAGGGGGCGCGCACTGAAGCTTTCTTT	CASSPLQGARTEAFF
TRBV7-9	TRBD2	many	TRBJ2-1	TGTGCCAGCAGCTCTAGCAGGGAGGGCCTCGATGAGCAGTTCTTC	CASSSSREGLDEQFF
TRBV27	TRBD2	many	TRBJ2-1	TGTGCCAGCAGCTATAGCGGGGGCATCAATGAGCAGTTCTTC	CASSYSGGINEQFF